This record covers a single T cell receptor beta chain. Its target is unknown. Each donor (without exception) was a healthy Caucasian. The sample originates from a study of identical twins. Study outcomes and limitations: Some out-of-frame alpha sequences were shared by twins, and these showed excess low generation probability. Memory repertoires showed no such pattern, whereas abundant cord blood beta clonotypes carried fewer insertions.

TCRdb reprocessed the 5' RACE reads with MiXCR, giving one entry per CDR3 protein. The sample consists of approximately 630,000 distinct CDR3 sequences, just over 7% of them appearing once. The V and J ends lost 0 bases and 3 bases respectively, with 9 bases between them. CDR1 and CDR2 (germline): SGHKS, YYEKEE (reference sequence). CDR3 size: 14 residues. These sequences were also reported in another study, on yellow fever vaccine responses in identical twins.

The J gene is TRBJ1-2, the V gene TRBV5-5, with D unresolved. This clonotype originated in a woman aged 18-29 years in good health. The sample consisted of PBMCs. The CDR3 reads CASSLATEDYGYTF. The CDR3 nucleotides read TGTGCCAGCAGCTTGGCAACAGAAGACTATGGCTACACCTTC.